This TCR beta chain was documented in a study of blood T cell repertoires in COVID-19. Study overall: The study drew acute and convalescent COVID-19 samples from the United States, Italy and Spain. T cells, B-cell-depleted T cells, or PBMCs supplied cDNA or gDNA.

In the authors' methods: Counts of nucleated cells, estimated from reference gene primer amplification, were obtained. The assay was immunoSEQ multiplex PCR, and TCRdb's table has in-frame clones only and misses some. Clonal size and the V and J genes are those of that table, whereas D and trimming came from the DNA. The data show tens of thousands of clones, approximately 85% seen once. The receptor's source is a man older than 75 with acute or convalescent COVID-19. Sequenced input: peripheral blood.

CDR3 sequence reads: CASSVKTSGSADTQYF. As DNA, the CDR3 is TGTGCCAGCAGCGTAAAGACTAGCGGGAGTGCAGATACGCAGTATTTT. This chain uses TRBV5-4 with TRBJ2-3; 12 nucleotides agree with TRBD2. This CDR3 spans 16 amino acids. CDR1 is SGHNT and CDR2 is YYREEE in the germline V gene (reference sequence). Trimming removed 4 bases from V and 4 bases from J; junction bases left unmatched: 7.